The 24 T cell receptor delta chains below were found in one sample sequenced in a study of Vδ1+ human thymocytes. Findings and caveats of the study: Thymic TRG and TRD repertoires appeared highly polyclonal.

RNA was extracted from the cells and then reverse transcribed. Pooled V-gene forward primers with one constant-region reverse primer generated the CDR3 amplicons by multiplex PCR. TCRdb re-called the multiplex PCR reads through CATT. The table has tens of thousands of delta-chain clones, roughly 29% seen once. Antigens of these TCRs are unknown. Sequenced material: Vdelta1+ gamma-delta thymocytes from the thymus. Subset defined: FACS-sorted CD3+ TCRalphabeta- TCRVdelta1+ TCRVdelta2- thymocytes. The source of these receptors is a boy in the first two years of life who had congenital heart surgery.

This clone has only a few counts. V is TRDV1 and J is TRDJ1; D possibly uses TRDD2 or TRDD3 (5 bases each). V lost 4 bases and J lost 0, with 21 bases in between. Germline V lookup: CDR1 TSWWSYY, CDR2 QGS. The CDR3 contains 18 residues. CDR3 loop: CALGVSCSGDPDTDKLIF. DNA for the CDR3: TGTGCTCTTGGGGTTTCCTGTTCCGGGGACCCGGACACCGATAAACTCATCTTT.

This clone was counted a few times. This chain links TRDV1 with TRDJ1, with 11 positions matching TRDD3. Germline trimming cut 5 bases from V and 4 bases from J; bases unmatched to any gene: 30. The germline V gene encodes CDR1 TSWWSYY and CDR2 QGS. CDR3 size: 23 residues. CDR3 amino acids: CALGNSHPTVYILGDKYNDKLIF. As DNA, the CDR3 is TGTGCTCTTGGGAACTCGCATCCTACGGTATATATACTGGGGGATAAATATAACGATAAACTCATCTTT.

A note on this clone: A clone one base away is much larger, so this may be a read error. The V call is TRDV1, the J call TRDJ1; 9 bases are shared with TRDD3. After removal of 3 bases from V and 1 base from J, the junction contained 27 bases not matched to a gene. From germline, CDR1 is TSWWSYY and CDR2 QGS. This CDR3 has 23 residues. In DNA, the CDR3 is TGTGCTCTTGGGGACCAAAGTTTCCCCTATTCCTACAGGGGGATACCCGGCACCGATAAACTCATCTTT. Translated, it gives CALGDQSFPYSYRGIPGTDKLIF.

This clone has only a few counts. The J gene is TRDJ1, the V gene TRDV1; no clear D gene. CDR1 TSWWSYY and CDR2 QGS come from the germline V gene. V lost 6 bases to trimming and J lost 1 base, with 27 bases between them. The CDR3 has 19 residues. The chain's CDR3 is CALGPRLNRGKGSTDKLIF. The DNA for the CDR3 is TGTGCTCTTGGACCGCGTTTGAACCGGGGTAAGGGGTCCACCGATAAACTCATCTTT.

Points on this clone: This may be a read error: a much more frequent sequence differs by one nucleotide. The genes are TRDV1 and TRDJ1; 7 nucleotides match TRDD3. There are 17 residues in the CDR3. Germline V gene lookup returns CDR1 TSWWSYY and CDR2 QGS. Losses at the gene ends were 2 bases for V and 4 bases for J; bases not matched to a gene: 13. The CDR3 loop is CALGEMTSVWGVDKLIF. The CDR3 bases are TGTGCTCTTGGGGAAATGACCTCCGTCTGGGGGGTCGATAAACTCATCTTT.

This clone was seen only a few times. The chain combines TRDV1 with TRDJ1; TRDD3 matches 7 bases. This CDR3 has 17 residues. In germline, CDR1 is TSWWSYY, CDR2 QGS. With 4 bases clipped from V and 4 bases from J, the junction kept 15 bases outside the gene matches. The CDR3, as DNA: TGTGCTCTTGGGGTTTCCCACCTATTGGGGGAAAGCGATAAACTCATCTTT. It specifies CALGVSHLLGESDKLIF.

Ten or more counts support this clone. Other nucleotide sequences in the sample specify the same CDR3. This chain joins TRDV1 and TRDJ1; TRDD3 aligns across 9 bases. Trimming cost V 1 base and J 1 base; bases outside gene matches: 19. Germline assignment: CDR1 TSWWSYY and CDR2 QGS. This CDR3 has 21 residues. The CDR3 nucleotides read TGTGCTCTTGGGGAACACCCCTTCCTTCACCGGGGATACGCTAGCACCGATAAACTCATCTTT. Encoded protein: CALGEHPFLHRGYASTDKLIF.

This clone was picked up a small number of times. This rearrangement joins TRDV1 to TRDJ1; 10 bases line up with TRDD3. Germline values: CDR1 TSWWSYY, CDR2 QGS. This CDR3 is built from 20 residues. V dropped 0 bases and J dropped 0; count of bases not matched to a gene: 13. The CDR3 loop is CALGELGLPSLGDDTDKLIF. The CDR3 bases are TGTGCTCTTGGGGAACTAGGGCTCCCTTCACTGGGGGATGACACCGATAAACTCATCTTT.

The chain links TRDV1 to TRDJ1, with D tentatively TRDD3 (6 bases). The CDR3 loop spans 14 amino acids. Between the trimmed V and J ends, which lost 0 bases and 4 bases, there was a span of 9 bases. The V gene's germline CDR1 is TSWWSYY and CDR2 QGS. CDR3: CALGELGDFDKLIF. CDR3 coding DNA: TGTGCTCTTGGGGAACTGGGGGACTTCGATAAACTCATCTTT.

This chain connects TRDV1 to TRDJ1; 11 bases fit TRDD3. The J segment lost 4 bases and the V segment lost 2 bases, leaving 18 bases of the junction unmatched. Germline CDR1 is TSWWSYY and CDR2 is QGS. The CDR3 covers 20 residues. CDR3 region: CALGEAPAVLGDTSHDKLIF. The CDR3 coding sequence is TGTGCTCTTGGGGAAGCGCCCGCAGTGCTGGGGGATACATCCCACGATAAACTCATCTTT.

The chain has TRDV1 and TRDJ1, with 12 bases matching TRDD3. The CDR3 length is 22 residues. V was pared by 6 bases and J by 5 bases, with 28 bases of the junction left unmatched. The germline V gene encodes CDR1 TSWWSYY and CDR2 QGS. The DNA of the CDR3 is TGTGCTCTTGGCCCAAAAGCTGGCCTTCCTACGCTTACTGGGGGATACTCTGATAAACTCATCTTT. This encodes CALGPKAGLPTLTGGYSDKLIF.

A remark on this clone: Its ends do not fully match the called genes, so a read error is possible. The J gene is TRDJ1, the V gene TRDV1; D may be TRDD2 (5 bases). Germline CDR1 TSWWSYY, CDR2 QGS. The CDR3 has 20 residues. CDR3 sequence: CALGECPNHVRFLYTEKLIF. The CDR3 DNA sequence: TGTGCTCTTGGGGAGTGTCCTAACCACGTACGATTCCTGTACACCGAGAAACTCATCTTT.

The gene calls are TRDV1 and TRDJ1; 9 nucleotides line up with TRDD3. The CDR3 length is 19 residues. CDR1 is TSWWSYY and CDR2 is QGS in the germline V gene. Trimming took 3 bases from V and 3 from J; bases not matched to a gene: 17. In nucleotides, the CDR3 is TGTGCTCTTGGGGACCCCGGCCTTCCTTTAACTGGGGGACCCGATAAACTCATCTTT. This sequence encodes CALGDPGLPLTGGPDKLIF.

The sample holds a few counts of this clone. The chain employs TRDV1 and TRDJ1, with 9 bases aligning to TRDD2. The CDR3 spans 19 residues. Germline CDR1 reads TSWWSYY; CDR2 reads QGS. The trim removed 5 bases at V and 0 bases at J, leaving 16 bases unmatched. CDR3 sequence reads: CALGQSFLQYTQYTDKLIF. The DNA of the CDR3 is TGTGCTCTTGGGCAATCCTTCCTACAGTACACCCAGTACACCGATAAACTCATCTTT.

J is TRDJ1 and V is TRDV1; a possible D gene is TRDD2 (5 bases). There are 19 residues in the CDR3. Germline CDR1 and CDR2: TSWWSYY and QGS. V lost 0 bases to trimming and J lost 7 bases, with 27 bases between them. The chain's CDR3 is CALGELVLTRLTPRGKLIF. The CDR3, as DNA: TGTGCTCTTGGGGAACTAGTACTGACTCGTCTGACTCCTAGGGGTAAACTCATCTTT.

Notes on this clone: The sample carries other DNA sequences with the same CDR3. The rearrangement joins TRDV1 to TRDJ1; D is perhaps TRDD3 (5 bases). From germline, CDR1 is TSWWSYY and CDR2 QGS. The germline V and J ends were trimmed by 3 bases and 3 bases, with 11 bases remaining between them. This CDR3 comprises 14 residues. The CDR3 is CALGELWIADKLIF. As DNA, the CDR3 is TGTGCTCTTGGGGAGCTTTGGATAGCCGATAAACTCATCTTT.

In its sample, this clone was seen a few times. The same CDR3 also results from other DNA sequences found in this sample. This chain connects TRDV1 to TRDJ1, with D perhaps assigned TRDD2 or TRDD3 (5 bases each). Germline CDR1 is TSWWSYY and CDR2 is QGS. The length of the CDR3 is 20 residues. Trimming pared 3 bases from V and 0 bases from J, leaving 26 bases between. The DNA for the CDR3 is TGTGCTCTTGGGGAGGGCCGCTACCTACGATCCTGGGAGTACACCGATAAACTCATCTTT. It yields the protein CALGEGRYLRSWEYTDKLIF.

In this sample, this clone turned up a few times. The rearrangement links TRDV1 to TRDJ1, with 7 bases fitting TRDD3. Unmatched junction bases numbered 24, after V lost 2 bases and J lost 0 bases. This CDR3 has 22 residues. The germline V gene encodes CDR1 TSWWSYY and CDR2 QGS. In DNA form, the CDR3 reads TGTGCTCTTGGGGAATATCCCGCCCCCGGGGGCTGGGGGCCCACGTACACCGATAAACTCATCTTT. This encodes CALGEYPAPGGWGPTYTDKLIF.

V usage is TRDV1 and J usage is TRDJ1; no firm D call. V was clipped by 1 base and J by 8 bases, with 20 bases between them. Germline CDR1 and CDR2: TSWWSYY and QGS. CDR3 length: 16 amino acids. The DNA for the CDR3 is TGTGCTCTTGGGGAACCGCGGAGTCAGGGTATGGCGAAACTCATCTTT. As protein: CALGEPRSQGMAKLIF.

The rearrangement uses TRDV1 and TRDJ1, with 9 positions matching TRDD3. Per the germline V gene, CDR1 is TSWWSYY and CDR2 is QGS. J gave up 3 bases and V 1 base, and 12 bases lay outside the gene matches. This CDR3 contains 18 residues. The DNA for the CDR3 is TGTGCTCTTGGGGAACCTTCCTCCCCTACTGGGGGAGCCGATAAACTCATCTTT. It translates to CALGEPSSPTGGADKLIF.

The genes are TRDV1 and TRDJ1; the D is unclear. The germline V gene encodes CDR1 TSWWSYY and CDR2 QGS. CDR3 length equals 16 residues. V shed 3 bases and J shed 0 bases, with 14 bases lying between them. The CDR3 region is CALGEPPTAYTDKLIF. CDR3 bases: TGTGCTCTTGGGGAGCCTCCCACCGCCTACACCGATAAACTCATCTTT.

This clone has a handful of counts. The V call is TRDV1, the J call TRDJ1; D possibly corresponds to TRDD2 (5 bases). Per the germline V gene, CDR1 is TSWWSYY and CDR2 is QGS. The CDR3 contains 17 residues. V lost 0 bases and J lost 4, with 18 bases in between. The CDR3 DNA reads TGTGCTCTTGGGGAACTTCAGGCTGGCCTTCAGGGCGATAAACTCATCTTT. This codes for CALGELQAGLQGDKLIF.

A few counts support this clone. This chain links TRDV1 with TRDJ1, with TRDD3 matching 7 bases. There are 21 residues in the CDR3. Per the germline V gene, CDR1 is TSWWSYY and CDR2 is QGS. V lost 4 bases to trimming and J lost 0 bases; unmatched junction nucleotides: 23. The CDR3, as DNA: TGTGCTCTTGGGGGGGGATATTTCGACTCCTCAGGGGGACCGTACACCGATAAACTCATCTTT. Translation gives CALGGGYFDSSGGPYTDKLIF.

This rearrangement joins TRDV1 to TRDJ1; 8 bases line up with TRDD3. Germline trimming cut 2 bases from V and 0 bases from J; bases unmatched to any gene: 32. Per the germline V gene, CDR1 is TSWWSYY and CDR2 is QGS. This CDR3 contains 25 residues. The CDR3 DNA reads TGTGCTCTTGGGGAAGTGACCTACCCCGAAGAACTGGGGGGATATTGTCCACCGTACACCGATAAACTCATCTTT. Amino acid sequence: CALGEVTYPEELGGYCPPYTDKLIF.